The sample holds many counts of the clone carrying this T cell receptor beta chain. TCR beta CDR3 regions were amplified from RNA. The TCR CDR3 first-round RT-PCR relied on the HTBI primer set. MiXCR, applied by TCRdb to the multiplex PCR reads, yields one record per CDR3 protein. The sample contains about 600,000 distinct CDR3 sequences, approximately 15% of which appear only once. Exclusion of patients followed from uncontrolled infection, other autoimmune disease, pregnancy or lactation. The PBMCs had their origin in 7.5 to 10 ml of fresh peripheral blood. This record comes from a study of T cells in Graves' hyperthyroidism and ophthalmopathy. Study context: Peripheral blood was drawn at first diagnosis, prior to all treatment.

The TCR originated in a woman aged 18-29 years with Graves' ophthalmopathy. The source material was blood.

CDR3 region: CASSSSLLAVEGYEQYF. CDR3 nucleotides: TGTGCCAGCAGTTCCTCACTACTAGCGGTCGAGGGCTACGAGCAGTACTTC. The chain couples TRBV28 to TRBJ2-7, with TRBD2 identical over 8 bases. Trimming cost V 4 bases and J 3 bases; bases outside gene matches: 14. The CDR3 consists of 17 residues. Germline CDR1 and CDR2: MDHEN and SYDVKM.